Detailed here is one T cell receptor beta chain. The sample's time point: newly diagnosed GD, antithyroid drugs for less than 3 months. From PBMCs, RNA was extracted and then used to make the TCR library. Arm-PCR with iRepertoire HTBI primers amplified the CDR3 regions for these TCR beta libraries. TCRdb ran MiXCR on the multiplex PCR reads and lists one entry per CDR3 protein. The sample has 400,000 to 450,000 distinct CDR3 sequences, 14% to 15% seen once. V was clipped by 1 base and J by 6 bases; unmatched bases: 12. Germline CDR1 LGHDT, CDR2 YNNKEL (reference sequence). The CDR3 spans 18 residues. This entry belongs to a study of regulatory T cells in long-lasting Graves disease. The sample also formed part of further work on T cells in Graves' hyperthyroidism and ophthalmopathy.

The clonotype comes from a woman in her twenties or thirties with Graves disease. Material: peripheral blood mononuclear cells (PBMCs), obtained at new diagnosis, from a patient treated with antithyroid drugs. The chain recombines TRBV3-1 with TRBJ2-7; 13 nucleotides agree with TRBD2. CDR3 residues: CASSQGPLTSGRVLEQYF. Here the CDR3 DNA reads TGTGCCAGCAGCCAAGGCCCCCTTACTAGCGGGAGGGTCCTCGAGCAGTACTTC.